These T cell receptor beta chains were read from a single sample in a study of control samples from healthy donors and cancer patients. Profiled with immunoSEQ multiplex PCR; TCRdb holds only in-frame clones, not every one. The table shows about 130,000 clones, with roughly 89% occurring only once. What was sequenced was PBMCs. Source of these receptors: a man in his fifties or sixties with head and neck cancer. CDR3s include the opening cysteine and the closing phenylalanine or tryptophan. The order of the fields is V gene, D gene, J gene, clone size, CDR3 protein, CDR3 DNA. D genes are given only for firm matches. The size field is filled for only some rows; it gives once, few, many or a size class.

>TRBV7-9|NA|TRBJ1-6|few
CASSLAGINSPLHF
TGTGCCAGCAGCTTAGCAGGGATTAATTCACCCCTCCACTTT
>TRBV28|TRBD1|TRBJ1-5|once
CASSLPGGSNQPQHF
TGTGCCAGCAGTTTGCCAGGGGGGTCTAATCAGCCCCAGCATTTT
>TRBV7-8|NA|TRBJ1-3|NA
CASSFRRDPSGNTIYF
TGTGCCAGCAGTTTCAGACGGGATCCCTCTGGAAACACCATATATTTT
>TRBV7-2|NA|TRBJ2-1|NA
CASSPRPGRSPNEQLF
TGTGCCAGCAGCCCAAGACCTGGTAGGTCTCCCAATGAGCAGCTCTTC
>TRBV6-5|TRBD1|TRBJ2-7|NA
CATQGQGISYEQYF
TGTGCCACCCAGGGACAGGGAATATCCTACGAGCAGTACTTC
>TRBV5-1|NA|TRBJ1-1|NA
CASSLELGNTEAFF
TGCGCCAGCAGCTTGGAGCTAGGGAACACTGAAGCTTTCTTT
>TRBV28|TRBD1|TRBJ2-7|NA
CASSLPLGTGGPGEQYF
TGTGCCAGCAGTTTACCCTTGGGGACAGGGGGTCCTGGCGAGCAGTACTTC
>TRBV5-1|NA|TRBJ2-7|NA
CASSSFPTSGEQYF
TGCGCCAGCAGCTCCTTCCCGACCAGCGGCGAGCAGTACTTC
>TRBV9|NA|TRBJ2-3|NA
CASSVDVGDSPEDTQYF
TGTGCCAGCAGCGTAGATGTCGGTGACTCTCCGGAAGATACGCAGTATTTT
>TRBV18|TRBD1|TRBJ1-1|NA
CASSPVMPSGGENTEAFF
TGTGCCAGCTCACCCGTGATGCCTTCAGGGGGCGAAAACACTGAAGCTTTCTTT
>TRBV7-9|NA|TRBJ1-5|once
CASSLAGGNQPQHF
TGTGCCAGCAGCTTAGCTGGGGGCAATCAGCCCCAGCATTTT
>TRBV5-1|NA|TRBJ1-1|NA
CASSSLQGLGTEAFF
TGCGCCAGCAGTAGTCTACAGGGACTCGGAACTGAAGCTTTCTTT
>TRBV7-7|NA|TRBJ2-3|NA
CASSSDGTDTQYF
TGTGCCAGCAGCTCGGACGGCACAGATACGCAGTATTTT
>TRBV19|NA|TRBJ1-5|NA
CASSPLTGQPQHF
TGTGCCAGTAGTCCACTGACCGGACAGCCCCAGCATTTT
>TRBV11-3|TRBD2|TRBJ2-5|NA
CASSLGLAGAEETQYF
TGTGCCAGCAGCCTTGGACTAGCGGGAGCCGAAGAGACCCAGTACTTC
>TRBV28|TRBD1|TRBJ1-5|once
CASSLGQGLNQPQHF
TGTGCCAGCAGTTTGGGACAGGGCCTCAATCAGCCCCAGCATTTT
>TRBV11-2|NA|TRBJ2-2|NA
CASSLTGDTGELFF
TGTGCCAGCAGCTTGACCGGGGACACCGGGGAGCTGTTTTTT
>TRBV7-9|NA|TRBJ1-1|NA
CASSLAENTEAFF
TGTGCCAGCAGCTTAGCGGAGAACACTGAAGCTTTCTTT
>TRBV7-8|NA|TRBJ1-1|NA
CASSLYGENTEAFF
TGTGCCAGCAGCTTATATGGGGAGAACACTGAAGCTTTCTTT
>TRBV7-5|NA|TRBJ2-4|once
CARRRARDRLAKNIQYF
TGTGCCAGAAGACGAGCCCGGGACAGGCTAGCCAAAAACATTCAGTACTTC
>TRBV6-5|TRBD2|TRBJ2-7|NA
CASSPRTSGGEQYF
TGTGCCAGCAGTCCGAGGACTAGCGGGGGCGAGCAGTACTTC
>TRBV11-1|NA|TRBJ1-1|NA
CASSLGPVTEAFF
TGTGCCAGCAGCTTGGGACCGGTCACTGAAGCTTTCTTT
>TRBV6-5|NA|TRBJ2-7|NA
CASSYVGRGGEQYF
TGTGCCAGCAGTTACGTAGGCAGGGGAGGCGAGCAGTACTTC
>TRBV7-3|NA|TRBJ1-1|few
CASSPGGQNTEAFF
TGTGCCAGCAGCCCCGGTGGGCAGAACACTGAAGCTTTCTTT
>TRBV7-9|NA|TRBJ2-7|NA
CASSSGVNYEQYF
TGTGCCAGCAGCTCGGGGGTTAACTACGAGCAGTACTTC